This TCR beta chain comes out of a study of cytomegalovirus exposure and HLA in healthy donors. The CDR3 covers 14 residues. 13 Jbeta primers and 60 Vbeta primers were used for the PCR. Produced via immunoSEQ multiplex PCR; TCRdb's table is partial and in-frame only. This table has roughly 190,000 clones, approximately 80% appearing once. About this clone: Its antigen is still unknown.

There were likely unrecorded immune exposures, though donors were nominally healthy when sampled. Whole-study results and caveats: Presence/absence analyses assumed roughly uniform sequencing depth across donors, which may not hold.

The chain has TRBV21-1 and TRBJ1-2; the table names TRBD1, a call not compared with the DNA. TRBV21-1 has pseudogene status. The sample was PBMCs. The origin of this receptor is a woman in her twenties or thirties in good health and CMV-seronegative. CDR3 in DNA: TGTGCCAGCAGCAAAGTGGCAGGGAACTATGGCTACACCTTC. Amino acid sequence: CASSKVAGNYGYTF.